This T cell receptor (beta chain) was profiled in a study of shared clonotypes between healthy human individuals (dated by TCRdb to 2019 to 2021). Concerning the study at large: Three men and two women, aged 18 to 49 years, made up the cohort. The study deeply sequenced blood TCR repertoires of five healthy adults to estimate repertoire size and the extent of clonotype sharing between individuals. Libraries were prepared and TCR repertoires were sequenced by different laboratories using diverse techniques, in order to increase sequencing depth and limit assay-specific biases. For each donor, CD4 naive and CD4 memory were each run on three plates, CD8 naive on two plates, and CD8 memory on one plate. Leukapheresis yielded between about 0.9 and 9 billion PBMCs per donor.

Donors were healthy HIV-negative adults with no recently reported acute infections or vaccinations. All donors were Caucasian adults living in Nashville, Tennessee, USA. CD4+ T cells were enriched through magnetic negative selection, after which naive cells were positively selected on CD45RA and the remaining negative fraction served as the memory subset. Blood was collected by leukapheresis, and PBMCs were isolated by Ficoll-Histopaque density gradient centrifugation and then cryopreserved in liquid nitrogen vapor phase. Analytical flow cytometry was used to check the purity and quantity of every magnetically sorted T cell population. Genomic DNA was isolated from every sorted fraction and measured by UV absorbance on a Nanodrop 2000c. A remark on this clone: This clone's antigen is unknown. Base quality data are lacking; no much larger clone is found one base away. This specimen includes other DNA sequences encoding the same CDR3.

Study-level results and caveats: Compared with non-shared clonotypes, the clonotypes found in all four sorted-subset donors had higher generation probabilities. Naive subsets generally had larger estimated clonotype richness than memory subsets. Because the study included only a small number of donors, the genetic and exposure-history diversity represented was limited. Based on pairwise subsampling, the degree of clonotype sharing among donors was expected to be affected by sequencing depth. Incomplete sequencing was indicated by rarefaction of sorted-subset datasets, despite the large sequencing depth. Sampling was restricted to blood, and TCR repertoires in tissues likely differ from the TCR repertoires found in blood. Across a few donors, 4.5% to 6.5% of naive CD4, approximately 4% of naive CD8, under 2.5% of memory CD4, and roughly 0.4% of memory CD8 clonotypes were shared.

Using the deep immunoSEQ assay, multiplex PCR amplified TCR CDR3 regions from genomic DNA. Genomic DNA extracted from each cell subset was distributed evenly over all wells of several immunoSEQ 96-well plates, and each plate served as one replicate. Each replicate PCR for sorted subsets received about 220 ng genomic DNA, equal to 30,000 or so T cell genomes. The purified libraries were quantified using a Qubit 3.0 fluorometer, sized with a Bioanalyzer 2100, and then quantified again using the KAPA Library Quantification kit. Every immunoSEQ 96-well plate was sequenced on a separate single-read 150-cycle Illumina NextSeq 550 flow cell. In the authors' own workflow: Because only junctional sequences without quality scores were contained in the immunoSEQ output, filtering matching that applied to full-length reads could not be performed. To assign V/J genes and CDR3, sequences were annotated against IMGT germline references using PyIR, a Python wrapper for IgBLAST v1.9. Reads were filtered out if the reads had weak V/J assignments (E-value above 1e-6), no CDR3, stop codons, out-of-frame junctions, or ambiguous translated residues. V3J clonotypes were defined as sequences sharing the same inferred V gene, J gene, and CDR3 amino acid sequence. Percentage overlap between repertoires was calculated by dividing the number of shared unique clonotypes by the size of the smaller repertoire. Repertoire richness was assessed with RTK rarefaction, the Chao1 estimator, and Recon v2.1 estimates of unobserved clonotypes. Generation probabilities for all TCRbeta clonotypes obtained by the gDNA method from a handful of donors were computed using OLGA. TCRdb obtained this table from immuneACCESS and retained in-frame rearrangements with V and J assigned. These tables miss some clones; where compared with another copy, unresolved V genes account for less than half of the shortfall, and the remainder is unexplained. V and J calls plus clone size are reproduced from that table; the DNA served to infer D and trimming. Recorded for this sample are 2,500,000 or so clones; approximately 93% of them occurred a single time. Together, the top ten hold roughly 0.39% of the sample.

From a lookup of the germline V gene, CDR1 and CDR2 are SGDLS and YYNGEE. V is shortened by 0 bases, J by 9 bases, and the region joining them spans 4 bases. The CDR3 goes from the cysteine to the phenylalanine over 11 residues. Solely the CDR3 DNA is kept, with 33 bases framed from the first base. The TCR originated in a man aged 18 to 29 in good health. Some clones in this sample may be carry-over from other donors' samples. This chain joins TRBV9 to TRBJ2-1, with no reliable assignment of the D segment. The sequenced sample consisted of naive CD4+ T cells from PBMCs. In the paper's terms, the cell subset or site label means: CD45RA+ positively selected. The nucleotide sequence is TGTGCCAGCAGCGTAGAAGGTGAGCAGTTCTTC. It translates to CASSVEGEQFF. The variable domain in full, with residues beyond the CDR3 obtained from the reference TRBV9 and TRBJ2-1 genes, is DSGVTQTPKHLITATGQRVTLRCSPRSGDLSVYWYQQSLDQGLQFLIQYYNGEERAKGNILERFSAQQFPDLHSELNLSSLELGDSALYFCASSVEGEQFFGPGTRLTVL.